This T cell receptor (beta chain) was identified during a study of tumor and adjacent non-tumor tissue in lung cancer. Study context: Samples averaged roughly 4.2 million productive TCRbeta reads each. Study results and limitations: Shorter survival was associated with higher TCR diversity in tumors.

The template was RNA from unsorted bulk tissue. This clonotype was observed once. The target antigen is unknown. At one boundary the junction diverges from the germline segment, which might be a read error. Per the germline V gene, CDR1 is SEHNR and CDR2 is FQNEAQ (reference sequence). This CDR3 contains 14 residues. The library came from three nested PCR rounds adapted from ARM-PCR protocols. TCRdb re-analysed the multiplex PCR reads in MiXCR, keeping a single row per CDR3 protein. This repertoire shows 55,000 to 70,000 distinct CDR3 sequences, 60% found once; its top ten account for around 21%. Source material: lung tumor tissue. The V call is TRBV7-9, the J call TRBJ2-1; tentative D call: TRBD2 (6 bases). The sequence derives from a man aged 50 or older with non-small cell lung cancer. CDR3 protein: CASSPPAPSDERFF. As DNA, the CDR3 is TGTGCCAGCAGCCCCCCCGCCCCTAGCGATGAGCGGTTCTTC.